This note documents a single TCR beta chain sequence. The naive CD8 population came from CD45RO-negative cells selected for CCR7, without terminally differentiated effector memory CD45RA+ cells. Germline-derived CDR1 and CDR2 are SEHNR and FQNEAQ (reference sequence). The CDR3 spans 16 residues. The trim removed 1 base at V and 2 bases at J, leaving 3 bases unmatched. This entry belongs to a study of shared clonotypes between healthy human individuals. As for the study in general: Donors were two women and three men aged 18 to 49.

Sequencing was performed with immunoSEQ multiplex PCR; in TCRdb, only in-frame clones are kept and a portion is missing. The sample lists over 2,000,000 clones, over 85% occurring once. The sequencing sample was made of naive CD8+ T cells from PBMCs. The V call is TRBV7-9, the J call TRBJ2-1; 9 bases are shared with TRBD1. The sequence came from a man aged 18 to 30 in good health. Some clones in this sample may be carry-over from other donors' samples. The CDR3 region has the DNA TGTGCCAGCAGCTTAGGGGGGACAGGGCCCTACAATGAGCAGTTCTTC. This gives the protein CASSLGGTGPYNEQFF.